This entry lists 6 T cell receptor beta chains sequenced from one sample in a study of T cells in women clearing cervical HPV infection. Assay used: immunoSEQ multiplex PCR; TCRdb lists only in-frame clones, some missing. Recorded for this sample: around 30,000 clones. Sequenced: blood buffy coat. All receptors come from a woman aged 18 to 75 with a cervical HPV16 infection that either progressed to CIN3+ or cleared (not recorded which).

Remarks on this clone: The read halts 3 residues ahead of the CDR3 end, with the missing end drawn from the germline J gene. The chain joins TRBV7-2 to TRBJ1-2, with D unresolved. The CDR3 is made up of 13 amino acids. Germline V gene data show CDR1 as SGHTA and CDR2 as FQGNSA. The CDR3 bases that were read are TGTGCCAGCAGCTTGGGCTTTTCCTACGAC. This gives the protein CASSLGFSYD. The entire CDR3 sequence reads CASSLGFSYDYTF.

In regard to this clone: The CDR3 end falls 3 residues outside the read, so it is completed with the germline J gene. The chain links TRBV2 to TRBJ2-5, with 7 bases that match TRBD1. Losses at the gene ends were 6 bases for V and 4 bases for J; bases not matched to a gene: 5. This CDR3 region has 13 residues. CDR1 and CDR2 from the germline V gene are SNHLY and FYNNEI. Incomplete CDR3 DNA: TGTGCCAGCAGGGCGACAGGGACAGAGACC. Amino acid sequence: CASRATGTET. The CDR3 in its entirety is CASRATGTETQYF.

A remark on this clone: The read gets to within 3 residues of the CDR3 end, and the germline J gene fills in the rest. The chain joins TRBV2 to TRBJ1-5; weak D call: TRBD1 (5 bases). The CDR3 totals 14 residues. V dropped 11 bases and J dropped 3 bases, with 17 bases sitting between them. Germline assignment: CDR1 SNHLY and CDR2 FYNNEI. Incomplete CDR3 DNA: TGTGCCTCGCAGCGTAGGGGCCTCAATCAGCCC. Translation gives CASQRRGLNQP. The whole CDR3 is CASQRRGLNQPQHF.

Remarks on this clone: The CDR3 end lies 3 residues beyond the end of the read and is filled in from the germline J gene. The genes are TRBV5-1 and TRBJ2-3, with 13 bases identical to TRBD2. This CDR3 spans 16 amino acids. Per the germline V gene, CDR1 is SGHRS and CDR2 is YFSETQ. CDR3 DNA (partial): TGCGCCAGCAGCCAGGGACTAGCGGGGATCCAAGAGACG. Translation gives CASSQGLAGIQET. The full CDR3 reads CASSQGLAGIQETQYF.

Worth noting for this clone: The missing CDR3 end, 3 residues past where the read stops, is filled in from the germline J gene. V usage is TRBV5-1 and J usage is TRBJ1-2, with D maybe TRBD1 (6 bases). The CDR3 length is 15 residues. Deletions cut 3 bases from V and 0 bases from J, with 12 bases between. In germline, CDR1 is SGHRS, CDR2 YFSETQ. The CDR3 DNA, read in part, is TGCGCCAGCAGCTGGGGACAAGGGTCTAACTATGGC. It encodes CASSWGQGSNYG. From start to end, the CDR3 is CASSWGQGSNYGYTF.

A note on this clone: The sequenced fragment ends 3 residues before the CDR3 boundary, so the rest is inferred from the germline J gene. This chain links TRBV18 with TRBJ1-2, with TRBD1 as a possible D gene (6 bases). The CDR3 sequence is 16 residues long. Germline lookup yields CDR1 KGHSH and CDR2 LQKENI. The CDR3 DNA, read in part, is TGTGCCAGCTCACCACGGGGGCGGGGGAGAACCTACGAC. This translates into CASSPRGRGRTYD. The whole CDR3 protein is CASSPRGRGRTYDYTF. The variable domain in full, with the rest retrieved from reference TRBV18 and TRBJ1-2, is NAGVMQNPRHLVRRRGQEARLRCSPMKGHSHVYWYRQLPEEGLKFMVYLQKENIIDESGMPKERFSAEFPKEGPSILRIQQVVRGDSAAYFCASSPRGRGRTYDYTFGSGTRLTVV.